The rows below give T cell receptor beta chains drawn from one sample of a study of T cell responses to AZD1222 COVID-19 vaccine. The method was immunoSEQ multiplex PCR; TCRdb's version includes in-frame clones alone and lacks a portion of them. Seen here are 95,000 to 100,000 clones, about 82% observed once, and the top ten hold approximately 1.5%. Material: peripheral blood, obtained on day 0 of AZD1222 vaccination. The receptors shown here come from an adult in good health. The CDR3 runs from the conserved cysteine through the conserved F or W.

v_call,j_call,cdr3_aa
TRBV11-2,TRBJ2-7,CASSLGVELYEQYF
TRBV19,TRBJ1-2,CASSIVQGNGYTF
TRBV28,TRBJ1-2,CASTQRGLGGYTF
TRBV3-1/TRBV3-2,TRBJ2-3,CASSLLRGDTQYF
TRBV25-1,TRBJ1-5,CASSEGLLPQHF
TRBV4-2,TRBJ1-2,CASSQPGQNYGYTF
TRBV6-5,TRBJ1-6,CASKDDRGLNSPLHF
TRBV19,TRBJ1-4,CASSPEGAGAKLFF
TRBV5-6,TRBJ1-1,CASSPGDLNTEAFF
TRBV7-2,TRBJ2-7,CASSISTASSYEQYF
TRBV28,TRBJ1-1,CASTPTLGGGNTEAFF
TRBV3-1/TRBV3-2,TRBJ2-5,CASSQGPMGETQYF
TRBV10-2,TRBJ1-1,CASRKTGSNTEAFF
TRBV14,TRBJ2-7,CASSQGRGRYEQYF
TRBV7-2,TRBJ1-2,CASSRTVGYGYTF
TRBV6-2/TRBV6-3,TRBJ1-4,CASSYGNRKLFF
TRBV10-3,TRBJ1-5,CAISAGERGSTQHF
TRBV27,TRBJ1-6,CASSTTKNSPLHF
TRBV10-3,TRBJ1-4,CATSPPGSEKLFF
TRBV28,TRBJ1-6,CASRQSYNSPLHF
TRBV30,TRBJ2-3,CALASASATDTQYF
TRBV6-2/TRBV6-3,TRBJ2-6,CASSNWRVWSSGANVLTF
TRBV29-1,TRBJ1-1,CSGWGSQGAFF
TRBV28,TRBJ1-4,CAMGRGPNEKLFF
TRBV5-6,TRBJ1-2,CASSSGPSPSNYGYTF
TRBV2,TRBJ1-3,CASSERTSAGNTIYF
TRBV2,TRBJ1-2,CASSDRGYGYTF
TRBV10-3,TRBJ1-1,CATDGERNTEAFF
TRBV19,TRBJ2-1,CASSIVPSNEQFF